Listed below are T cell receptor beta chains from one sample, sequenced in a study of blood T cell repertoires in COVID-19. The assay was immunoSEQ multiplex PCR, and TCRdb's table has in-frame clones only and misses some. The data contain approximately 110,000 clones, 60% to 85% of them singletons. The sequencing input was peripheral blood. These receptors all come from a human donor with acute or convalescent COVID-19. The donor label of this sample is uncertain. The conserved cysteine and the conserved F or W are not part of the CDR3 here. Each record gives: V gene, J gene, clone size, CDR3 protein. The size field is filled for only some rows; it gives once, few, many or a size class.

TRBV27	TRBJ1-2	once	ASPNMTGGVTNYGYT
TRBV28	TRBJ1-5	.	ASSFQGRIQPQH
TRBV27	TRBJ1-5	.	ASSPQGRANQPQH
TRBV5-1	TRBJ1-4	.	ASSLEQGGEKLF
TRBV21-1	TRBJ2-7	.	ASIPREQY
TRBV6-6	TRBJ1-5	few	ASSYGQGGGKPQH
TRBV9	TRBJ2-2	once	ARSGGGAQDGELF
TRBV6-5	TRBJ2-5	few	ASSPRDRRETQY
TRBV5-1	TRBJ2-5	once	ASSFGGGGEQTQY
TRBV6-5	TRBJ1-1	.	ASRKDIYTEAF
TRBV28	TRBJ1-1	.	ASSLGRGFGTEAF
TRBV6-5	TRBJ1-6	.	ASKLRQGRLH
TRBV4-1	TRBJ1-1	.	ASSQASPRGTEAF
TRBV7-2	TRBJ1-3	.	ASSLDRGIGNTIY
TRBV24-1	TRBJ2-2	.	ATSESWGQNTGELF
TRBV2	TRBJ2-3	few	ASSDYRGRTDTQY
TRBV20-1	TRBJ1-1	once	RLPGNTEAF
TRBV9	TRBJ1-3	.	ASSVQGTGTIY
TRBV6-5	TRBJ1-2	.	ASSYTGGGYGYT
TRBV29-1	TRBJ1-1	.	SVHSAQGNTEAF
TRBV27	TRBJ2-5	.	ASSSVRRGNQETQY
TRBV6-2/TRBV6-3	TRBJ1-2	.	ASSYPGGGYT
TRBV15	TRBJ2-4	.	ATSRDRMASGGAIF
TRBV5-8	TRBJ1-2	once	ASSLFDSRANYGYT
TRBV3-1/TRBV3-2	TRBJ1-4	.	ASSLKQGLRNEKLF
TRBV11-2	TRBJ1-6	.	ASSPYGGTSPLH
TRBV6-1	TRBJ2-7	.	ASSDGVRGTVQY
TRBV19	TRBJ1-1	.	ASSARPGQKGTEAF
TRBV10-2	TRBJ2-5	.	ASGGGGLQETQY
TRBV4-1	TRBJ2-1	.	ASSQEGGGNEQF
TRBV30	TRBJ1-1	.	AWISSGWQGIGYTEAF
TRBV29-1	TRBJ1-4	.	SVGGGPNEKLF
TRBV5-1	TRBJ2-5	.	ASTPLAGYQETQY
TRBV5-6	TRBJ2-7	.	ASSRDYEQY
TRBV19	TRBJ2-3	.	ASTETGGRSTDTQY
TRBV12-3/TRBV12-4	TRBJ1-2	few	ASTRTENYGYT
TRBV27	TRBJ1-5	.	ASSLRDLKRTGYSNQPQH
TRBV5-5	TRBJ1-1	.	ASSLVGTADEAF
TRBV24-1	TRBJ1-1	many	ATSDPTGAKAF
TRBV29-1	TRBJ2-3	.	SVAGGATGGDTQY